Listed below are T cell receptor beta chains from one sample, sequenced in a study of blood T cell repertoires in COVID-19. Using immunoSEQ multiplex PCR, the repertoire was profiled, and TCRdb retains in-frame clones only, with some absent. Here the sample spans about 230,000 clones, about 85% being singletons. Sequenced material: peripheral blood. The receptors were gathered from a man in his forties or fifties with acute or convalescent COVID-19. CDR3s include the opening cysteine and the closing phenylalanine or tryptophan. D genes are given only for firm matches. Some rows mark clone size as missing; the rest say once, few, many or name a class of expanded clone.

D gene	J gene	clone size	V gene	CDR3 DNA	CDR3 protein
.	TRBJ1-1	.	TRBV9	TGTGCCAGCAGCGTCGGGGTGGAGATGAACACTGAAGCTTTCTTT	CASSVGVEMNTEAFF
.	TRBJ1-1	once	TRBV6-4	TGTGCCAGCAGTGAGCAGGGGAACACTGAAGCTTTCTTT	CASSEQGNTEAFF
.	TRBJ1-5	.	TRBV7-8	TGTGCCAGCAGCGGTCCGGGATCCGAATTTTATAGCAATCAGCCCCAGCATTTT	CASSGPGSEFYSNQPQHF
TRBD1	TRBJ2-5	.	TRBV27	TGTGCCAGCAGTTTAATTCCCCCGTTCTCCTTGGGACAGGGGAAGACCCAGTACTTC	CASSLIPPFSLGQGKTQYF
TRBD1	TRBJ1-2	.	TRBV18	TGTGCCAGCTCACCATTGGACAGGGATAGCGGCTACACCTTC	CASSPLDRDSGYTF
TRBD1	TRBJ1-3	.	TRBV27	TGTGCCAGCAGTTTGGATACCCGGGACAGCTCTGGAAACACCATATATTTT	CASSLDTRDSSGNTIYF
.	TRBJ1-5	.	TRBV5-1	TGCGCCAGCCCACCCGACAGGTATACTCCTAGCAATCAGCCCCAGCATTTT	CASPPDRYTPSNQPQHF
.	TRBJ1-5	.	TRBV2	TGTGCCAGCAGGCCCTCCGGACTCAATCAGCCCCAGCATTTT	CASRPSGLNQPQHF
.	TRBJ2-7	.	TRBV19	TGTGCCAGTAGCGCCAGCGGCTACGAGCAGTACTTC	CASSASGYEQYF
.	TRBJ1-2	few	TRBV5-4	TGTGCCAGCAGCCTCCAAACAGAGCTCGGTGGCTACACCTTC	CASSLQTELGGYTF
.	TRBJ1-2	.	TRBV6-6	TGTGCCAGCAGTTTAAATTCTTGGAGTGGTGACCTATTCTTC	CASSLNSWSGDLFF
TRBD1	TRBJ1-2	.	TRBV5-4	TGTGCCAGCAGCGCCTCCGGGACAGGGACCTATGGCTACACCTTC	CASSASGTGTYGYTF
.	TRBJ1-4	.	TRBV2	TGTGCCAGCAGAGAGGGAGAACTTAATGAAAAACTGTTTTTT	CASREGELNEKLFF
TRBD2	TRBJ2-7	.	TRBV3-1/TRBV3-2	TGTGCCAGCAGCCCGGGACTAGTAGGGTTGATCGAGCAGTACTTC	CASSPGLVGLIEQYF
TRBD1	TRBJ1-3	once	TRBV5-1	TGCGCCAGCAGCCCAGCCGGGACAGGGTTTCCTGGAAACACCATATATTTT	CASSPAGTGFPGNTIYF
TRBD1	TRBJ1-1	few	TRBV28	TGTGCCAGCAGTTTGGGGATGGGACAGGTGGTGGAAGCTTTCTTT	CASSLGMGQVVEAFF
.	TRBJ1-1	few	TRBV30	TGTGCCTGGGGTCGGGGGAACACTGAAGCTTTCTTT	CAWGRGNTEAFF
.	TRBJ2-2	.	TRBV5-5	TGTGCCAGCAGCTTGGAAACGGGTAACACCGGGGAGCTGTTTTTT	CASSLETGNTGELFF
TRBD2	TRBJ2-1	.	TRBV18	TGTGCCAGCTCACCCGCTAGCGGGGGGGATCGGAATGAGCAGTTCTTC	CASSPASGGDRNEQFF
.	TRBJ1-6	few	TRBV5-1	TGCGCCAGCAGCCCTGGACTCTATAATTCACCCCTCCACTTT	CASSPGLYNSPLHF
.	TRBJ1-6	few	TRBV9	TGTGCCAGCAGCGTTGGAGACGAGACTTTTTCACCCCTCCACTTT	CASSVGDETFSPLHF
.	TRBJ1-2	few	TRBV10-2	TGCGCCAGCAAACCTGAACCTTCGGACTATGGCTACACCTTC	CASKPEPSDYGYTF
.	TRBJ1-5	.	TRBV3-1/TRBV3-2	TGTGCCAGCAGCCAAGACAGGGGAAATCAGCCCCAGCATTTT	CASSQDRGNQPQHF
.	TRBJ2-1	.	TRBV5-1	TGCGCCAGCAGCTTGGGGGCAGGCAACAATGAGCAGTTCTTC	CASSLGAGNNEQFF
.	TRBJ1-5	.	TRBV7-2	TGTGCCAGCAGCTTTAGACAGACCAATCAGCCCCAGCATTTT	CASSFRQTNQPQHF
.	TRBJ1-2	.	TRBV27	TGTGCCAGCAGTCCTGACAGATACGCTAGCTACACCTTC	CASSPDRYASYTF
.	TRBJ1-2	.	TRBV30	TGTGCCTGGAGTGATGACATGAGCTATGGCTACACCTTC	CAWSDDMSYGYTF
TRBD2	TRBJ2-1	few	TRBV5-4	TGTGCCAGCAGCCGTAGCGGGGGGTCCTACAATGAGCAGTTCTTC	CASSRSGGSYNEQFF
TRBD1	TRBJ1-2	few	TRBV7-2	TGTGCCAGCAGCTTAGCGGTGTTTGCAGGGGGCGTATGGGGCTACACCTTC	CASSLAVFAGGVWGYTF
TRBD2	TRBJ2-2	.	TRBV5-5	TGTGCCCGCAGCCGGGGACTAGCGGGGGGGCCAGACGGGGAGCTGTTTTTT	CARSRGLAGGPDGELFF
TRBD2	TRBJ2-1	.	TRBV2	TGTGCCAGCAGTGCCCTAGCGGGGCAGGGTGAGCAGTTCTTC	CASSALAGQGEQFF
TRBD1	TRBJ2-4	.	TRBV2	TGTGCCAGCATCTCAGACAGGGGCCAAAACATTCAGTACTTC	CASISDRGQNIQYF
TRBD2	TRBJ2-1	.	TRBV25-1	TGTGCCAGCAGTGGAGATAGCGGGGGGGCCATCGATGAGCAGTTCTTC	CASSGDSGGAIDEQFF
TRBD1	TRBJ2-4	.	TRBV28	TGTGCCAGCATTAAGACAGGGCGAGGAAACATTCAGTACTTC	CASIKTGRGNIQYF
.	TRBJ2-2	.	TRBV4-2	TGTGCCAGCAGCCAAGTAGGATGGGGGCTCCAGAACACCGGGGAGCTGTTTTTT	CASSQVGWGLQNTGELFF
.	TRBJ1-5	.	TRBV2	TGTGCCAGCAGTGAAGATCGGGGGGCCTGGCAGCCCCAGCATTTT	CASSEDRGAWQPQHF
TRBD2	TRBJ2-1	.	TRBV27	TGTGCCTCGAGTGGGGGTTCAGCGGGGGTTCTTGAGCAGTTCTTC	CASSGGSAGVLEQFF
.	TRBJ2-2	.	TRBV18	TGTGCCAGCTCACCACAGACAGGGAGGCAGAACGGGGAGCTGTTTTTT	CASSPQTGRQNGELFF
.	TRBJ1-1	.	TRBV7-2	TGTGCCAGCAGCGTAGACAGCTACGAAGCTTTCTTT	CASSVDSYEAFF
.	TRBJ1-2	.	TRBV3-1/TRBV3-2	TGTGCCAGCAGCCGAGCGGGAGGAGGTAGTGGCTACACCTTC	CASSRAGGGSGYTF
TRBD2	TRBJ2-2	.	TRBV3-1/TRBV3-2	TGTGCCAGCAGTCTAATCACTAGCGGGGTTAACACCGGGGAGCTGTTTTTT	CASSLITSGVNTGELFF
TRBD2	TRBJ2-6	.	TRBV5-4	TGTGCCAGCAGCTTGGATAGCGGGGGATTCTCTGGGGCCAACGTCCTGACTTTC	CASSLDSGGFSGANVLTF
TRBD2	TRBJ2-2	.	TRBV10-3	TGTGCCATCAGTGAGTGGGGGGGAACCGGGGAGCTGTTTTTT	CAISEWGGTGELFF
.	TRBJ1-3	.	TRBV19	TGTGCCAGTAGTCCACAGGACAGCTCTGGAAACACCATATATTTT	CASSPQDSSGNTIYF
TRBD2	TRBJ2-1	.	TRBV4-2	TGTGCCAGCAGCCGCTTACTAGCGGGCGTCGACAATGAGCAGTTCTTC	CASSRLLAGVDNEQFF
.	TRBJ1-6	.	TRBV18	TGTGCCAGCTCACCAGACATGGATAATTCACCCCTCCACTTT	CASSPDMDNSPLHF
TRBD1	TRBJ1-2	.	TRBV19	TGTGCCAGCACCGCGGCGAGCACGGGGACAGGGAGGCATGGCTACACCTTC	CASTAASTGTGRHGYTF
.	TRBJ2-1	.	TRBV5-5	TGTGCCAGCAGCGCGGACAGAGGGGACTACAATGAGCAGTTCTTC	CASSADRGDYNEQFF
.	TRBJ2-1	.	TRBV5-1	TGCGCCAGCCAGGTACAGGGAAGCCACAATGAGCAGTTCTTC	CASQVQGSHNEQFF
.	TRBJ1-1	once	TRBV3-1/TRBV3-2	TGTGCCAGCAGCCTGGGGGAGGTATCAAAAGCTTTCTTT	CASSLGEVSKAFF
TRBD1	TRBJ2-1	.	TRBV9	TGTGCCAGCAGCCCAGGGACAGGGAACTACAATGAGCAGTTCTTC	CASSPGTGNYNEQFF
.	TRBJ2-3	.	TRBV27	TGTGCCAGCAGTTTAAGGGGACTGACAGATACGCAGTATTTT	CASSLRGLTDTQYF
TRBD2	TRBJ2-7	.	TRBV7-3	TGTGCCAGCAGCTTAACGGCCGCGGGGGCCTACGAGCAGTACTTC	CASSLTAAGAYEQYF
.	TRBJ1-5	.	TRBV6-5	TGTGCCAGCAGTTCCTTGGGACTGGGCAATCAGCCCCAGCATTTT	CASSSLGLGNQPQHF
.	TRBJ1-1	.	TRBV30	TGTGCCTGGAGTGTACACCCTGAAGCTTTCTTT	CAWSVHPEAFF